Listed below are T cell receptor beta chains from one sample, sequenced in a study of blood T cell repertoires in COVID-19. Data came from immunoSEQ multiplex PCR; TCRdb stores just in-frame clones and leaves some out. In the table there are 150,000 or so clones, 65% to 85% of which are singletons. The specimen sequenced was peripheral blood. The receptor source for this set is a woman in her fifties or sixties with acute or convalescent COVID-19. Both conserved end residues are part of each CDR3. A D gene is named only where the DNA matches it firmly.

>TRBV30|TRBD1|TRBJ1-2
TGTGCCTGGGGGCAGGGGGTCGCTAACTATGGCTACACCTTC
CAWGQGVANYGYTF
>TRBV5-1|TRBD2|TRBJ2-7
TGCGCCAGCAGCGTCTCGACTAGCGGCTACGAGCAGTACTTC
CASSVSTSGYEQYF
>TRBV28|TRBD2|TRBJ2-3
TGTGCCAGCAGTTCCGCAGGGGCCGGACTAGCGGGAGGTCTCACAGATACGCAGTATTTT
CASSSAGAGLAGGLTDTQYF
>TRBV20-1|.|TRBJ2-5
TGCAGTGCTAGTGAACAGATCCGGGAGACCCAGTACTTC
CSASEQIRETQYF
>TRBV27|.|TRBJ2-4
TGTGCCAGCAGTTTTCATGGTTTACTAGCCAAAAACATTCAGTACTTC
CASSFHGLLAKNIQYF
>TRBV29-1|TRBD1|TRBJ2-5
TGCAGCGTTGCCCGGACAGGGGGTCAAGAGACCCAGTACTTC
CSVARTGGQETQYF
>TRBV5-4|.|TRBJ1-1
TGTGCCAGCAGCTCCGATTCGGGTGAAGCTTTCTTT
CASSSDSGEAFF
>TRBV3-1/TRBV3-2|.|TRBJ1-3
TGTGCCAGCAGTCACCGGGATCACCGAAACACCATATATTTT
CASSHRDHRNTIYF
>TRBV19|TRBD1|TRBJ2-7
TGTGCCAGTAGTCCCCCCGGGACAGGGTCGGGTGAGCAGTACTTC
CASSPPGTGSGEQYF
>TRBV5-1|TRBD2|TRBJ2-1
TGCGCCAGCAGCTTGGACCTAGCGGCTTACAATGAGCAGTTCTTC
CASSLDLAAYNEQFF
>TRBV27|TRBD1|TRBJ1-5
TGTGCCAGCCCAACCGGACAGGGCAATCAGCCCCAGCATTTT
CASPTGQGNQPQHF
>TRBV28|TRBD2|TRBJ2-7
TGTGCCAGCATAAGGGGAGCGGGAGTACCGTACGAGCAGTACTTC
CASIRGAGVPYEQYF